The T cell receptor (beta chain) described here comes from a study of sequential checkpoint blockade in melanoma. About the research overall: 85 to 95 pretreatment tumor DNA samples were TCRβ immunosequenced.

Data came from immunoSEQ multiplex PCR; TCRdb stores just in-frame clones and leaves some out. The table has about 37,000 clones, roughly 32% seen once. Germline CDR1 SGHNT, CDR2 YENEEA. Losses at the gene ends were 0 bases for V and 7 bases for J; bases not matched to a gene: 4. The CDR3 runs 15 residues. The treatment was: randomized to nivolumab then ipilimumab (arm A) or the reverse (arm B). Sequences were derived from tumor tissue (inferred from file names), sampled from a patient given nivolumab and ipilimumab in sequence. The receptor's source is a human donor with melanoma. The chain joins TRBV11-3 to TRBJ2-1; 9 bases are shared with TRBD2. The CDR3 sequence is CASSLDRLAENEQFF. CDR3 in DNA: TGTGCCAGCAGCTTAGATCGACTAGCGGAAAATGAGCAGTTCTTC.